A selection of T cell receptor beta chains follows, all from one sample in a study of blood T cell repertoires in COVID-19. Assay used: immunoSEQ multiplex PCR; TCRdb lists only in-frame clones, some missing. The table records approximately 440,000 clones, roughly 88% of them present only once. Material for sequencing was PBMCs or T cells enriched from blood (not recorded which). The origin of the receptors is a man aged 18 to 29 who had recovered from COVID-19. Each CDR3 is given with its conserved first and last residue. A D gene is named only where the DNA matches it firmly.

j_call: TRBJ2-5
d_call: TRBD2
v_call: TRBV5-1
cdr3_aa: CASRELAGETQYF

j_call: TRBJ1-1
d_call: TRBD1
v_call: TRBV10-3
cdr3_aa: CAIGTGEVTEAFF

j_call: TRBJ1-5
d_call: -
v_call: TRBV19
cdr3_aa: CASSIAGGQPQHF

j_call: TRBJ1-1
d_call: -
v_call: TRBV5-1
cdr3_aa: CASSSELRQDDMNTEAFF

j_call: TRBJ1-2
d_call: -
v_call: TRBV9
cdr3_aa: CASSVSSYGYTF

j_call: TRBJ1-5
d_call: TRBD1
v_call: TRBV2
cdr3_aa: CASSWDSPNQPQHF

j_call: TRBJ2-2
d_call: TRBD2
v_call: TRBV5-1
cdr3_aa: CASSLARMTSGTGELFF

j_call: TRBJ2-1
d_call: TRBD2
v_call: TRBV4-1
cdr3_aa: CASSPEGLAGGGHEQFF

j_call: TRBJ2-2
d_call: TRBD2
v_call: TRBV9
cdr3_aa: CASSALGTSGLNTGELFF

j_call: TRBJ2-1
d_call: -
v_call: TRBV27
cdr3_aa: CASSDRVNNEQFF

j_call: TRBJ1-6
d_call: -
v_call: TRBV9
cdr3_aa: CASSVAPTRDSPLHF

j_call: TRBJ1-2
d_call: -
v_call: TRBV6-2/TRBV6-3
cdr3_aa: CASSYVGAANYGYTF

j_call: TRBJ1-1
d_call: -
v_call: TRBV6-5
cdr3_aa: CASSPLVRVSTEAFF

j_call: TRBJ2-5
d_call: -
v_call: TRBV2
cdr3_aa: CASSEIGSTKETQYF

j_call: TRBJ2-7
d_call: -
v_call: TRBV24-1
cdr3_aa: CATSDTVVPYEQYF

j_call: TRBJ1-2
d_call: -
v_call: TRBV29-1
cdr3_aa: CSVAERYGYTF

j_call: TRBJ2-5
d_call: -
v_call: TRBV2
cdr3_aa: CASSLAALKGETQYF

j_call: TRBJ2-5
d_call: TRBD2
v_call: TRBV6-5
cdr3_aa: CATRTSGSETQYF

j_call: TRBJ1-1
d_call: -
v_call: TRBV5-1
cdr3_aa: CASSGGQLSNTEAFF